The 24 T cell receptor beta chains in this list originate from one sample, sequenced in a study of blood T cells in healthy people across ages. A second PCR, run for about 6 to 11 cycles, used a sample-barcoded 5' primer plus a J-beta primer mix. One entry per CDR3 protein results from TCRdb running MiXCR on the 5' RACE reads. The profile shows about 1.7 million distinct CDR3 sequences, 28% of them singletons. Sequencing input: blood. The receptors shown here come from a woman under 40 in good health.

This clonotype has a count of ten or more. This chain joins TRBV7-9 and TRBJ2-7, with unresolved D. V lost 5 bases and J lost 1, with 12 bases in between. Germline loops: CDR1 SEHNR, CDR2 FQNEAQ (reference sequence). The CDR3 is 14 residues long. This CDR3 reads CASSPHLWSYEQYF. Here the CDR3 DNA reads TGTGCCAGCAGCCCGCACTTATGGTCCTACGAGCAGTACTTC.

The chain combines TRBV30 with TRBJ1-2, with 8 bases matching TRBD1. The J segment lost 7 bases and the V segment lost 1 base, leaving 8 bases of the junction unmatched. The CDR3 is 14 residues long. The germline V gene has CDR1 GTSNPN and CDR2 SVGIG (reference sequence). The CDR3 nucleotides are TGTGCCTGGAGTGCCCTGGACAGGGTCGTTGGCTACACCTTC. It is translated as CAWSALDRVVGYTF.

The V gene is TRBV18, the J gene TRBJ1-5, with 7 bases lining up with TRBD1. The junction had 5 bases not matched to a gene; V was cut back by 0 bases and J by 6 bases. This CDR3 has 15 residues. CDR1 and CDR2 (germline): KGHSH, LQKENI. The CDR3 DNA follows: TGTGCCAGCTCACCACCGAGGACAGGTATTCAGCCCCAGCATTTT. This encodes CASSPPRTGIQPQHF.

With regard to this clonotype: Given a much more abundant clone one base away, this may be a read error. This rearrangement joins TRBV6-1 to TRBJ2-1; D unclear. Matching the DNA end better, TRBJ2-7 makes the J call doubtful. The CDR3 runs to 14 residues. Germline CDR1 and CDR2: MNHNS and SASEGT. The CDR3 DNA reads as TGTGCCAGCAGTGAAGCGGAGTCCTACAATGAGCAGTACTTC. As protein: CASSEAESYNEQYF.

This clonotype was seen many times. The V call is TRBV10-3, the J call TRBJ1-5; D is perhaps TRBD1 (5 bases). CDR3 size: 13 residues. With 11 bases removed from V and 5 bases from J, the gap between germline ends came to 16 bases. Germline values: CDR1 ENHRY, CDR2 SYGVKD. The CDR3 DNA reads as TGTGCCGCCTCGCCGGGGGATTATCAGCCCCAGCATTTT. Protein: CAASPGDYQPQHF.

This clonotype was recorded at least ten times. The rearrangement links TRBV7-9 to TRBJ2-1, with unresolved D. The CDR3 length is 12 residues. With 2 bases removed from V and 8 bases from J, the gap between germline ends came to 7 bases. Germline values: CDR1 SEHNR, CDR2 FQNEAQ (reference sequence). The CDR3 protein is CASSLTGYEQFF. Written as DNA, the CDR3 is TGTGCCAGCAGCTTAACGGGTTATGAGCAGTTCTTC.

This clonotype was counted only a few times. The chain is built from TRBV20-1 and TRBJ2-2; D uncertain. V was pared by 6 bases and J by 7 bases, with 12 bases between. The germline CDR1 and CDR2 sequences are DFQATT and SNEGSKA (reference sequence). This CDR3 contains 12 residues. Here the CDR3 DNA reads TGCAGTGCCCCAAGGAGAGACGGGGAGCTGTTTTTT. It codes for CSAPRRDGELFF.

J is TRBJ2-1 and V is TRBV28; the D gene is possibly TRBD2 (7 bases). This CDR3 comprises 19 residues. Germline loops: CDR1 MDHEN, CDR2 SYDVKM. With 1 base removed from V and 4 bases from J, the gap between germline ends came to 23 bases. This CDR3 reads CASSLSTLSGGASYNEQFF. The CDR3, as DNA: TGTGCCAGCAGTTTATCTACGCTAAGTGGGGGGGCTTCGTACAATGAGCAGTTCTTC.

The count of this clonotype is one. A much larger clone lies one base from this, so it may be a read error. The chain combines TRBV20-1 with TRBJ2-7; the D is unclear. The germline CDR1 and CDR2 sequences are DFQATT and SNEGSKA (reference sequence). The CDR3 spans 12 residues. The CDR3 loop reads CIARHASYEQYF. The CDR3 DNA is TGCATTGCTAGACATGCCTCCTACGAGCAGTACTTC.

About this clonotype itself: A read error may be the cause here, since a much bigger clone is one base away. The chain combines TRBV7-2 with TRBJ1-5; no reliable D call. V lost 5 bases and J 7 bases, leaving 18 bases between the germline ends. Germline loops: CDR1 SGHTA, CDR2 FQGNSA. The CDR3 runs 15 residues. The CDR3 region is CASSPQPDSGQPQHF. Here the CDR3 DNA reads TGTGCCAGCAGCCCACAGCCTGATTCGGGGCAGCCCCAGCATTTT.

This clonotype was seen only a few times. The chain couples TRBV27 to TRBJ1-6, with D unresolved. Between the trimmed V and J ends, which lost 3 bases and 9 bases, there was a span of 12 bases. This CDR3 is built from 14 residues. Germline CDR1 MNHEY, CDR2 SMNVEV (reference sequence). Written as DNA, the CDR3 is TGTGCCAGCAGTTTTCTCCCCGACACTTCACCCCTCCACTTT. This translates into CASSFLPDTSPLHF.

This clonotype was counted ten times or more. The chain employs TRBV11-1 and TRBJ2-7, with a tentative D call TRBD2 (5 bases). Between the trimmed V and J ends, which lost 5 bases and 4 bases, there was a span of 18 bases. The CDR3 has 15 residues. CDR1 and CDR2 from the germline V gene are SGHAT and FQDESV (reference sequence). CDR3 sequence reads: CASSPEWRREYEQYF. The CDR3, as DNA: TGTGCCAGCAGCCCCGAGTGGCGACGGGAATACGAGCAGTACTTC.

The gene calls are TRBV6-6 and TRBJ1-2; possible D gene TRBD1, 6 bases. Trimming stripped 5 bases from V and 2 bases from J, with 12 bases between. CDR1 is MNHNY, CDR2 SVGAGI, per germline (reference sequence). The CDR3 has 14 residues. The CDR3 DNA reads as TGTGCCAGCAGTCATTATACAGGGAACTATGGCTACACCTTC. Its translation is CASSHYTGNYGYTF.

Regarding this clonotype: Since the CDR3 does not end with the conserved phenylalanine or tryptophan, this likely comes from a read error. The rearrangement joins TRBV9 to TRBJ1-2; D possibly corresponds to TRBD1 (6 bases). The germline V gene encodes CDR1 SGDLS and CDR2 YYNGEE. The CDR3 consists of 15 residues. Deletions cut 3 bases from V and 7 bases from J, with 19 bases between. This chain's CDR3 is CASSAPRRGGSGYTC. The CDR3 DNA reads TGTGCCAGCAGCGCCCCCCGCAGGGGAGGCAGTGGCTACACCTGC.

The chain combines TRBV27 with TRBJ1-2, with unresolved D. The CDR3 is 15 amino acids. Germline-derived CDR1 and CDR2 are MNHEY and SMNVEV (reference sequence). V lost 2 bases, J lost 0 bases, and 10 bases lay in between. The CDR3 sequence: CASSLGSGPNYGYTF. The CDR3 nucleotides are TGTGCCAGCAGTTTAGGAAGCGGCCCTAACTATGGCTACACCTTC.

CDR3 loop: CASNRYSGTTGANYGYTF. Here the CDR3 DNA reads TGTGCCAGCAACAGATACTCCGGGACGACAGGAGCTAACTATGGCTACACCTTC. The chain has TRBV7-2 and TRBJ1-2; possible D gene TRBD1, 6 bases. The CDR3 has 18 residues. CDR1 is SGHTA, CDR2 FQGNSA, per germline. V dropped 7 bases and J dropped 0 bases, with 24 bases sitting between them.

This clonotype was seen at least ten times. V is TRBV5-1 and J is TRBJ2-1; 7 nucleotides match TRBD1. The V and J ends lost 4 bases and 0 bases, in that order; junction bases with no gene match: 1. Per the germline V gene, CDR1 is SGHRS and CDR2 is YFSETQ. The CDR3 loop spans 14 amino acids. CDR3 in amino acids: CASSEGASYNEQFF. CDR3 bases: TGCGCCAGCAGCGAGGGGGCCTCCTACAATGAGCAGTTCTTC. Based on the CDR3 plus reference TRBV5-1 and TRBJ2-1, the full variable domain is KAGVTQTPRYLIKTRGQQVTLSCSPISGHRSVSWYQQTPGQGLQFLFEYFSETQRNKGNFPGRFSGRQFSNSRSEMNVSTLELGDSALYLCASSEGASYNEQFFGPGTRLTVL.

Notes on this clonotype: A much larger clone differs by one base, so this may be a read error. V is TRBV12-3 or TRBV12-4 and J is TRBJ1-2, with 9 nucleotides matching TRBD1. Unmatched junction bases numbered 7, after V lost 3 bases and J lost 8 bases. The CDR3 totals 14 residues. The CDR3 reads CASSLRQGGRGYTF. CDR3 DNA sequence: TGTGCCAGCAGTTTGAGACAGGGGGGGCGCGGCTACACCTTC.

This clonotype was counted between two and nine times. A junction end diverges from the germline sequence, so it may reflect a read error. The chain recombines TRBV7-2 with TRBJ1-2, with D hard to call. This CDR3 is built from 15 residues. CDR1 is SGHTA and CDR2 is FQGNSA in the germline V gene. CDR3 loop: CASSLDTGRRYDYTF. The CDR3 bases are TGTGCCAGCAGCTTAGATACGGGCCGGCGGTATGACTACACCTTC. Drawing the rest from reference TRBV7-2 and TRBJ1-2, the complete variable domain is GAGVSQSPSNKVTEKGKDVELRCDPISGHTALYWYRQSLGQGLEFLIYFQGNSAPDKSGLPSDRFSAERTGGSVSTLTIQRTQQEDSAVYLCASSLDTGRRYDYTFGSGTRLTVV.

In this sample, this clonotype turned up a few times. One end of the junction is discordant with germline, which a read error may explain. V usage is TRBV11-2 and J usage is TRBJ2-5; D gene ambiguous. The CDR3 spans 12 residues. CDR1 SGHAT and CDR2 FQNNGV come from the germline V gene. For the CDR3, the DNA is TGTGCCGGCAGCTTGGGCGGAGAGACCCAGTACTTC. This codes for CAGSLGGETQYF.

The V and J genes are TRBV20-1 and TRBJ1-2, with D perhaps matching TRBD1 (5 bases). V gave up 3 bases and J gave up 4 bases, with 21 bases separating them. Germline CDR1 reads DFQATT; CDR2 reads SNEGSKA (reference sequence). This CDR3 is built from 16 residues. Written as DNA, the CDR3 is TGCAGTGCTAGTTGGGACCGTCGGCCGGAGATCTATGGCTACACCTTC. Translated: CSASWDRRPEIYGYTF.

This clonotype appeared a few times. J is TRBJ2-5 and V is TRBV6-2 or TRBV6-3; 11 bases align to TRBD1. Trimming removed 5 bases from V and 3 bases from J; junction bases left unmatched: 20. The CDR3 runs 20 residues. Germline V gene data show CDR1 as MNHEY and CDR2 as SVGEGT. The CDR3 is CASSRPARGQGVQLEETQYF. The CDR3 DNA sequence: TGTGCCAGCAGTCGCCCTGCTCGGGGACAGGGGGTACAATTGGAAGAGACCCAGTACTTC.

This clonotype has more than one count but fewer than ten. The chain uses TRBV7-2 and TRBJ2-7, with D perhaps TRBD1 (6 bases). The germline V gene encodes CDR1 SGHTA and CDR2 FQGNSA. CDR3 size: 15 residues. V shed 1 base and J shed 4 bases, with 14 bases lying between them. The CDR3, as DNA: TGTGCCAGCAGCTTAGACCGGGACACCCTGTACGAGCAGTACTTC. Translated, it gives CASSLDRDTLYEQYF.

This clonotype showed up just a few times. This CDR3 reads CASRPFSEQYF. The CDR3 bases are TGTGCCAGCAGGCCCTTCTCCGAGCAGTACTTC. This chain joins TRBV27 and TRBJ2-4; D is unclear. The J call is doubtful: the DNA matches TRBJ2-7 better. Germline assignment: CDR1 MNHEY and CDR2 SMNVEV (reference sequence). The CDR3 covers 11 residues.